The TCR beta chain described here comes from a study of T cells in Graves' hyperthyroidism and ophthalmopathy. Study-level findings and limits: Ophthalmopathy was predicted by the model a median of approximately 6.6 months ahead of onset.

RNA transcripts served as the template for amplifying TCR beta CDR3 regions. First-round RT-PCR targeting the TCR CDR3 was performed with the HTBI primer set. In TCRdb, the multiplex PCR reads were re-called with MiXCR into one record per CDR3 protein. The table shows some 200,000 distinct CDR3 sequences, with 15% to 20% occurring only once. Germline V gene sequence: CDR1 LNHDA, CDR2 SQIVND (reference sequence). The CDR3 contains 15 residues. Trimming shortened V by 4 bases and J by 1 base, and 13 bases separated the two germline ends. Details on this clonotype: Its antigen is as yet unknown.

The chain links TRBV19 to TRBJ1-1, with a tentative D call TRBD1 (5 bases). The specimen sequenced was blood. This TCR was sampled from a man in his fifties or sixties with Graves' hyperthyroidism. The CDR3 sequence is CASSRGTLENTEAFF. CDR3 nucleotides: TGTGCCAGTAGTAGAGGGACCCTAGAGAACACTGAAGCTTTCTTT.